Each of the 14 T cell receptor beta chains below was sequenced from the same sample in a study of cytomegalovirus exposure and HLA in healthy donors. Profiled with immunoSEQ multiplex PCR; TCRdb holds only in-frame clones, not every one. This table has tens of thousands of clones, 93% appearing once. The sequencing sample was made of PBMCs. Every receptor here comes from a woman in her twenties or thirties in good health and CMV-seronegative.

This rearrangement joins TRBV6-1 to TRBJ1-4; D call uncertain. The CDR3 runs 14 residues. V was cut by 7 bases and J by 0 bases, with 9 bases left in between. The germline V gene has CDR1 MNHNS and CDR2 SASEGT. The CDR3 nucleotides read TGTGCCAGCACCAAAAATCCAACTAATGAAAAACTGTTTTTT. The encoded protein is CASTKNPTNEKLFF.

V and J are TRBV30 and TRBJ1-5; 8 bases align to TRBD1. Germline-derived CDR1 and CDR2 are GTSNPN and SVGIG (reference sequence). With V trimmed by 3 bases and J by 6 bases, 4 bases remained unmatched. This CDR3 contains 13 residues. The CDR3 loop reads CAWSPTGVQPQHF. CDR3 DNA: TGTGCCTGGAGCCCGACAGGGGTTCAGCCCCAGCATTTT.

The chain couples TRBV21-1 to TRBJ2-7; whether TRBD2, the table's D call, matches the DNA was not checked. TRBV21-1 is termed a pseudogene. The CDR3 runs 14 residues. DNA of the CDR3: TGTGCCAGCGAGGCCCCGGGTCACTCCTACGAGCAGTACTTC. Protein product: CASEAPGHSYEQYF.

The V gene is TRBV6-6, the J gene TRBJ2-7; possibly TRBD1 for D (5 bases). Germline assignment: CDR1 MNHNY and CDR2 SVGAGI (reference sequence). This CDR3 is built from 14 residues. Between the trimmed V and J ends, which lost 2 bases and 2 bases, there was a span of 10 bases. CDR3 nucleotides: TGTGCCAGCAGTTACAAAGGGGCGGCCTACGAGCAGTACTTC. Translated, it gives CASSYKGAAYEQYF.

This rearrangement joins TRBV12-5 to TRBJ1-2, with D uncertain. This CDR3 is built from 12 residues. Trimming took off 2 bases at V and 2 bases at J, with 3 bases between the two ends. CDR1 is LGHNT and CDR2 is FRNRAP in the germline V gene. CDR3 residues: CASGLLNYGYTF. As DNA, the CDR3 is TGTGCTAGTGGTTTGCTAAACTATGGCTACACCTTC.

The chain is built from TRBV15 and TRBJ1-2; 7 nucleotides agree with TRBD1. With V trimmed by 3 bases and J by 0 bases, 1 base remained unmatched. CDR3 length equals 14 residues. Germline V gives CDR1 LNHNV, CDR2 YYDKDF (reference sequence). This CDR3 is CATSSGTANYGYTF. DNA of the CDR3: TGTGCCACCAGCAGTGGGACAGCTAACTATGGCTACACCTTC.

As DNA, the CDR3 is TGTGCCAGCAGCCTTATAGGAAACACCATATATTTT. This encodes CASSLIGNTIYF. The rearrangement links TRBV7-2 to TRBJ1-3; unclear D gene. The germline V gene has CDR1 SGHTA and CDR2 FQGNSA. The CDR3 length is 12 residues. V gave up 5 bases and J gave up 4 bases, with 6 bases separating them.

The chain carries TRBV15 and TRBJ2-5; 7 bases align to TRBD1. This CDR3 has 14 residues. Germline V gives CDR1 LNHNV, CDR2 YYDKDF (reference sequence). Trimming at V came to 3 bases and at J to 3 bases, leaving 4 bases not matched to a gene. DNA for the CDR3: TGTGCCACCAGCAGCGGGACAGTGGAAGAGACCCAGTACTTC. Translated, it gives CATSSGTVEETQYF.

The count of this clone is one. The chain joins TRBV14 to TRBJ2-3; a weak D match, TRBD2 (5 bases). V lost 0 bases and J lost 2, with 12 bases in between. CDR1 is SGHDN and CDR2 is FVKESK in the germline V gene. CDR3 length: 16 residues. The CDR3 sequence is CASSQDGERFTDTQYF. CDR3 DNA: TGTGCCAGCAGCCAAGATGGGGAGCGATTCACAGATACGCAGTATTTT. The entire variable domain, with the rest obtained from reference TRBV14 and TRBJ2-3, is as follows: EAGVTQFPSHSVIEKGQTVTLRCDPISGHDNLYWYRRVMGKEIKFLLHFVKESKQDESGMPNNRFLAERTGGTYSTLKVQPAELEDSGVYFCASSQDGERFTDTQYFGPGTRLTVL.

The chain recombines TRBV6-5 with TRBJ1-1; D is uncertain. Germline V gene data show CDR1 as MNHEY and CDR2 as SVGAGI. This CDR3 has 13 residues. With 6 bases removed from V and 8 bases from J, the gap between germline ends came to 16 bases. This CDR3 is CASRPPAPAEAFF. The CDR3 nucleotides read TGTGCCAGCAGGCCCCCCGCTCCCGCGGAAGCTTTCTTT.

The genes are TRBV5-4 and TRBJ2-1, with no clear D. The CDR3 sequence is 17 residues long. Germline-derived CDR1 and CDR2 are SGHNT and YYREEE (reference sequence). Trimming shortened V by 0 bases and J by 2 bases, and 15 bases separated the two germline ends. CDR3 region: CASSLEPSTYTYNEQFF. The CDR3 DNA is TGTGCCAGCAGCTTGGAACCCTCAACCTATACCTACAATGAGCAGTTCTTC.

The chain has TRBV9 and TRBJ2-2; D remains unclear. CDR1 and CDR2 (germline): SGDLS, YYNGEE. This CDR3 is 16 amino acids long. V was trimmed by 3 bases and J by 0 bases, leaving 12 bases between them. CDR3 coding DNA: TGTGCCAGCAGCGATCCGAGGAGCGCGAACACCGGGGAGCTGTTTTTT. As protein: CASSDPRSANTGELFF.

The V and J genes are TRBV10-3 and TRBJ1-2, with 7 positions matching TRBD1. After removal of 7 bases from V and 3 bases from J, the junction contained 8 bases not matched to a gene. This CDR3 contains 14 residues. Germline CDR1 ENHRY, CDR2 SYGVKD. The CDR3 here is CAINARTGDYGYTF. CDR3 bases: TGTGCCATCAATGCAAGGACAGGAGACTATGGCTACACCTTC.

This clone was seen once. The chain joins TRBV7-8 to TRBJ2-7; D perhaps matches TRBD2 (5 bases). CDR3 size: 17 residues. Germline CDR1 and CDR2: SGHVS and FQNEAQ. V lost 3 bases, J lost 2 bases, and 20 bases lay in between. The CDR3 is CASSFGSGGGDAYEQYF. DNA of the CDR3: TGTGCCAGCAGCTTTGGGAGTGGAGGCGGTGACGCCTACGAGCAGTACTTC.